This T cell receptor (beta chain) comes out of a study of Graves' ophthalmopathy and Graves' hyperthyroidism. Study information: The term stable hyperthyroidism indicated an absence of ophthalmopathy within 18 months of follow-up. Study-level results: Among thyroid clonotypes expanded above 0.001 frequency, most also appeared in blood. From stable hyperthyroidism, ophthalmopathy was separated by a 13-signature model with 85% to 90% sensitivity and under 84% specificity.

The TCR beta CDR3 regions underwent amplification from RNA transcripts. The library came from an HTBI-primed first-round RT-PCR and a second-round multiplex PCR. TCRdb reanalysed the multiplex PCR reads using MiXCR and keeps one entry per CDR3 protein. Of around 1.1 million distinct CDR3 sequences in the sample, about two fifths are singletons; the top ten hold 11%. Diagnostic conclusions were grounded in clinical symptoms, serum thyroxine, TRAb, thyroid ultrasound and orbital computed tomography. The CDR3 is 14 amino acids. Germline CDR1 KGHDR, CDR2 SFDVKD. V lost 3 bases, J lost 3 bases, and 10 bases lay in between. This clonotype came up many times. No antigen is known for it.

The specimen was peripheral blood or thyroid tissue (not recorded which). The source of this sequence is an adult man with Graves' hyperthyroidism. J is TRBJ1-2 and V is TRBV24-1; a possible D gene is TRBD1 (6 bases). CDR3 residues: CATSDLRTDYGYTF. The CDR3 bases are TGTGCCACCAGTGATCTACGGACAGACTATGGCTACACCTTC.